The entry below describes one T cell receptor beta chain. Deletions cut 1 base from V and 7 bases from J, with 5 bases between. This CDR3 region has 12 residues. These data are taken from a study of blood T cell repertoires in COVID-19. Turning to the study itself: The study drew acute and convalescent COVID-19 samples from the United States, Italy and Spain.

Sequencing used immunoSEQ multiplex PCR; TCRdb keeps in-frame clones, though not all of them. The repertoire holds about 9,200 clones, with around 85% as singletons. V gene TRBV12-3 or TRBV12-4 combines with J gene TRBJ2-1; tentatively, D is TRBD2 (5 bases). This receptor was taken from a man aged 55 to 69 with acute or convalescent COVID-19. Source material: peripheral blood. The CDR3 DNA is TGTGCCAGCAGTTTAGGAGGGAATGAGCAGTTCTTC. This translates into CASSLGGNEQFF.